Listed below are T cell receptor beta chains from one sample, sequenced in a study of cytomegalovirus exposure and HLA in healthy donors. The method was immunoSEQ multiplex PCR; TCRdb's version includes in-frame clones alone and lacks a portion of them. The sample holds about 150,000 clones, 79% seen once. The sample consisted of PBMCs. The receptors stem from a man aged 45-65 years in good health and CMV-seropositive. Each CDR3 is given with its conserved first and last residue. The D gene is left open where the match is weak. Rows may omit the clone size; those that give it use once, few, many or a size class.

D gene | J gene | clone size | V gene | CDR3 DNA | CDR3 protein
- | TRBJ1-2 | - | TRBV28 | TGTGCCAGCAGTGTGGGGGACACCTTGGGTGGCTACACCTTC | CASSVGDTLGGYTF
- | TRBJ2-7 | - | TRBV28 | TGTGCCAGCAGTTTATTCGGGGATAACTACGAGCAGTACTTC | CASSLFGDNYEQYF
- | TRBJ1-2 | - | TRBV6-4 | TGTGCCAGCAGTCCGGGGAAAAGCTACACCTTC | CASSPGKSYTF
- | TRBJ2-5 | - | TRBV10-3 | TGTGCCATCAGTGATGGTCGGGGGAAAGAGACCCAGTACTTC | CAISDGRGKETQYF
- | TRBJ1-1 | - | TRBV18 | TGTGCCAGCTCAGGGGACTTAGATAACACTGAAGCTTTCTTT | CASSGDLDNTEAFF
- | TRBJ2-7 | - | TRBV5-1 | TGCGCCAGCGTGGACTCCACAGGGAACGAGCAGTACTTC | CASVDSTGNEQYF
- | TRBJ2-7 | - | TRBV21-1 | TGTGCCAGCAGCAAAGCTCCAGGGGCGGTCTACGAGCAGTACTTC | CASSKAPGAVYEQYF
- | TRBJ2-3 | once | TRBV5-4 | TGTGCCAGCAGCTTCGGTCCCGGGGGAGCGCCGGTGAATACGCAGTATTTT | CASSFGPGGAPVNTQYF
TRBD2 | TRBJ2-2 | - | TRBV15 | TGTGCCACCAGCAGAGCGGGAGGGAGTAGGACCGGGGAGCTGTTTTTT | CATSRAGGSRTGELFF
TRBD1 | TRBJ2-5 | - | TRBV19 | TGTGCCAGTGCCTCCGACAGGGCAGAGACCCAGTACTTC | CASASDRAETQYF
TRBD2 | TRBJ2-7 | - | TRBV5-1 | TGCGCCAGCAGCACCCCGGGGGGGTCGAGGTACTTC | CASSTPGGSRYF
TRBD2 | TRBJ2-3 | - | TRBV7-2 | TGTGCCAGCAGCCCCGGGACTAGGACAGATACGCAGTATTTT | CASSPGTRTDTQYF
- | TRBJ1-6 | few | TRBV11-2 | TGTGCCAGCAGCTTAGGGGAGGAGAATTCACCCCTCCACTTT | CASSLGEENSPLHF
- | TRBJ2-1 | - | TRBV6-1 | TGTGCCAGCAGTGAAAACCCCCGATCGGCGGGGCAGTTCTTC | CASSENPRSAGQFF
- | TRBJ2-7 | - | TRBV27 | TGTGCCACCTACGGGGGGCCATCCTACGAGCAGTACTTC | CATYGGPSYEQYF
TRBD2 | TRBJ2-7 | few | TRBV11-3 | TGTGCCAGCAGCTTAGGGGCAGCGGGAGGACTCGACGAGCAGTACTTC | CASSLGAAGGLDEQYF